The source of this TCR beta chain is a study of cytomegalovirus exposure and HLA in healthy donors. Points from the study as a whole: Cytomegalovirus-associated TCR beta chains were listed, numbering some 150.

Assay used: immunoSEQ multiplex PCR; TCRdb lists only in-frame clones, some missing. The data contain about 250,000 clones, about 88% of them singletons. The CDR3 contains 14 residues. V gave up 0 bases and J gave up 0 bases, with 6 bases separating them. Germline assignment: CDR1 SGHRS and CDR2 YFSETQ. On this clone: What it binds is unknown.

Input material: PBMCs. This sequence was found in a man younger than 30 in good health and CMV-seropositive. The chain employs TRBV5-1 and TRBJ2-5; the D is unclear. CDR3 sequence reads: CASSLEAYQETQYF. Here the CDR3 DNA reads TGCGCCAGCAGCTTGGAAGCGTACCAAGAGACCCAGTACTTC.